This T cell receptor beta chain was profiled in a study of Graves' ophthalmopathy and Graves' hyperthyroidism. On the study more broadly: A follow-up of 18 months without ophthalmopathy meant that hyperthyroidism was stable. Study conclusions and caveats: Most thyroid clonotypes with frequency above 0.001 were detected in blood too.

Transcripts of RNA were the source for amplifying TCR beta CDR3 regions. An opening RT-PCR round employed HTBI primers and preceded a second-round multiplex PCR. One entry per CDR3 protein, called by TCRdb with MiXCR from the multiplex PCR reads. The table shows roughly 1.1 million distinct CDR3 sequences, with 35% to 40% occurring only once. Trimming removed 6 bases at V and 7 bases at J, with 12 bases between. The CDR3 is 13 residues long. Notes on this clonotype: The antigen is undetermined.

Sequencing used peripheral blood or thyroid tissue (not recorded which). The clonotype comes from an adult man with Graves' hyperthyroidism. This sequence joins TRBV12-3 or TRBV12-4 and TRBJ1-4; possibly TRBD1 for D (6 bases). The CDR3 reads CASRRGGREKLFF. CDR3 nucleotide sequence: TGTGCCAGCAGGCGGGGGGGCCGTGAAAAACTGTTTTTT.